This T cell receptor beta chain was recovered during a study of blood T cells in healthy people across ages. Looking at the study overall: Template switching picked up about one barcoded beta molecule for each two T cells.

This clonotype came up a few times. V was clipped by 0 bases and J by 4 bases; unmatched bases: 3. CDR3 length equals 15 residues. Germline V gives CDR1 SGDLS, CDR2 YYNGEE. A sample-barcoded 5' primer and a J-beta primer mix were used in a second PCR of roughly 6 to 11 cycles. TCRdb reprocessed the 5' RACE reads via MiXCR and lists one record per CDR3 protein. The sample consists of some 1.4 million distinct CDR3 sequences, roughly 40% of them appearing once. The J gene is TRBJ1-1, the V gene TRBV9, with TRBD1 matching 10 bases. This TCR came from a woman aged 18-35 years in good health. The sequenced sample was blood. The CDR3: CASSVEGQGSTEAFF. The CDR3 DNA is TGTGCCAGCAGCGTAGAGGGACAGGGGTCCACTGAAGCTTTCTTT.